The clone carrying this T cell receptor beta chain was recorded a few times. What it binds is unknown. To make TCR beta libraries, researchers used iRepertoire HTBI primers and Arm-PCR of CDR3 regions. TCRdb analysed the multiplex PCR reads with MiXCR anew, one entry per CDR3 protein. The table has a few hundred thousand distinct CDR3 sequences, less than 25% seen once. Time point: persistent/refractory GD, antithyroid drugs over 5 years with positive TRAb. TCR sequences were obtained from RNA taken from PBMCs. These data originate in a study of regulatory T cells in long-lasting Graves disease. General study points: TCR diversity was lower in persistent Graves' patients than in newly diagnosed ones. Favoring TRBV28, TRBJ1-2 and TRBJ2-5 was a feature seen in persistent disease. More public clonotypes were shared by persistent patients (approximately 3,000) than by new patients (about 970).

Per germline, CDR1 SGHNT and CDR2 YYREEE (reference sequence). The CDR3 is 14 residues long. Deletions cut 3 bases from V and 1 base from J, with 10 bases between. The receptor was derived from a female donor with Graves disease. The chain joins TRBV5-4 to TRBJ1-1; D perhaps matches TRBD1 (6 bases). Source: peripheral blood mononuclear cells (PBMCs), taken when the disease was refractory, from a patient treated with antithyroid drugs. The CDR3 DNA sequence: TGTGCCAGCAGCTCCCAGGACAGGAACACTGAAGCTTTCTTT. Residues: CASSSQDRNTEAFF.